One and the same sample provided the 26 T cell receptor beta chains below, sequenced in a study of T cells in Graves' hyperthyroidism and ophthalmopathy. RNA transcripts provided the source from which TCR beta CDR3 regions were amplified. Using the HTBI primer set, a first-round RT-PCR was run on the TCR CDR3. Each CDR3 protein gets one entry after TCRdb re-called the multiplex PCR reads with MiXCR. Found here are a few hundred thousand distinct CDR3 sequences, approximately 15% of them singletons; the top ten hold roughly 5.5%. Sequenced: blood. These receptors were collected from a woman aged 30 to 39 with Graves' hyperthyroidism that later progressed to Graves' ophthalmopathy.

This clonotype was counted many times. The genes are TRBV6-1 and TRBJ2-5; maybe TRBD1 (6 bases). Looked up from germline, CDR1 is MNHNS and CDR2 is SASEGT. CDR3 length: 11 residues. V lost 1 base and J lost 11, with 8 bases in between. The CDR3 loop reads CASSEDRVQYF. The CDR3 region has the DNA TGTGCCAGCAGTGAAGACAGGGTACAGTACTTC.

This clonotype showed up many times. V is TRBV11-1 and J is TRBJ2-7, with TRBD1 identical over 7 bases. There are 15 residues in the CDR3. The V gene's germline CDR1 is SGHAT and CDR2 FQDESV (reference sequence). The J segment lost 0 bases and the V segment lost 2 bases, leaving 4 bases of the junction unmatched. The CDR3: CASSLTGTDSYEQYF. CDR3 coding DNA: TGTGCCAGCAGCTTAACCGGGACAGACTCCTACGAGCAGTACTTC.

The genes are TRBV7-9 and TRBJ1-1, with a tentative D call TRBD1 (5 bases). CDR3 length: 15 amino acids. CDR1 SEHNR and CDR2 FQNEAQ come from the germline V gene (reference sequence). The V end was cut by 5 bases, the J end by 4 bases, with 17 bases between. The CDR3 reads CASSQRVGEVTEAFF. Written as DNA, the CDR3 is TGTGCCAGCAGCCAAAGGGTAGGGGAAGTCACTGAAGCTTTCTTT.

This clonotype appeared a few times. DNA of the CDR3: TGCAGTGCGGGTCGGTCCCGGACTCTCTCCTACGAGCAGTACTTC. Protein sequence: CSAGRSRTLSYEQYF. This chain links TRBV20-1 with TRBJ2-7; tentative D call: TRBD2 (5 bases). CDR3 length equals 15 residues. Between the trimmed V and J ends, which lost 6 bases and 0 bases, there was a span of 18 bases. Per the germline V gene, CDR1 is DFQATT and CDR2 is SNEGSKA (reference sequence).

The table lists this clonotype with many counts. CDR3 protein: CSLVTSVNTEAFF. CDR3 in DNA: TGCAGCCTTGTGACAAGTGTGAACACTGAAGCTTTCTTT. The chain employs TRBV29-1 and TRBJ1-1; D not certain. V lost 8 bases, J lost 0 bases, and 13 bases lay in between. This CDR3 has 13 amino acids. In germline, CDR1 is SQVTM, CDR2 ANQGSEA.

This sequence joins TRBV3-1 and TRBJ1-6; D remains ambiguous. CDR1 is LGHDT, CDR2 YNNKEL, per germline (reference sequence). The CDR3 length is 14 residues. V gave up 1 base and J gave up 8 bases, with 9 bases separating them. The CDR3 sequence: CASSQAMKDSPLHF. In nucleotides, the CDR3 is TGTGCCAGCAGCCAAGCGATGAAGGATTCACCCCTCCACTTT. Using reference TRBV3-1 and TRBJ1-6 for the parts outside the CDR3, the full variable domain is DTAVSQTPKYLVTQMGNDKSIKCEQNLGHDTMYWYKQDSKKFLKIMFSYNNKELIINETVPNRFSPKSPDKAHLNLHINSLELGDSAVYFCASSQAMKDSPLHFGNGTRLTVT.

This clonotype was counted at least ten times. The chain couples TRBV12-3 or TRBV12-4 to TRBJ2-3; 8 positions match TRBD1. The CDR3 contains 16 residues. V lost 0 bases to trimming and J lost 5 bases; unmatched junction nucleotides: 7. The CDR3 DNA reads as TGTGCCAGCAGTTTAGCGCGCGGGACAGGAGGAGATACGCAGTATTTT. It specifies CASSLARGTGGDTQYF.

This chain connects TRBV7-9 to TRBJ1-4; 7 bases fit TRBD1. Losses at the gene ends were 6 bases for V and 7 bases for J; bases not matched to a gene: 8. Germline CDR1 reads SEHNR; CDR2 reads FQNEAQ (reference sequence). CDR3 length: 14 amino acids. The CDR3 reads CASSFDREGEKLFF. The CDR3 DNA follows: TGTGCCAGCAGTTTCGACAGGGAGGGTGAAAAACTGTTTTTT.

This clonotype was counted at least ten times. The chain joins TRBV19 to TRBJ1-2; D is unclear. With 3 bases removed from V and 0 bases from J, the gap between germline ends came to 5 bases. Germline V gene sequence: CDR1 LNHDA, CDR2 SQIVND (reference sequence). This CDR3 comprises 13 residues. Here the CDR3 DNA reads TGTGCCAGTAGTATGCGGGCTAACTATGGCTACACCTTC. Translating gives CASSMRANYGYTF. The full variable domain, in which reference TRBV19 and TRBJ1-2 provide the parts outside the CDR3, is DGGITQSPKYLFRKEGQNVTLSCEQNLNHDAMYWYRQDPGQGLRLIYYSQIVNDFQKGDIAEGYSVSREKKESFPLTVTSAQKNPTAFYLCASSMRANYGYTFGSGTRLTVV.

This clonotype has a handful of counts. The rearrangement joins TRBV6-1 to TRBJ2-3; TRBD1 aligns across 11 bases. The CDR3 length is 16 residues. From germline, CDR1 is MNHNS and CDR2 SASEGT. Unmatched junction bases numbered 9, after V lost 5 bases and J lost 5 bases. In DNA form, the CDR3 reads TGTGCCAGCAGTTCCTGGGACAGGGGGGCTCGAGATACGCAGTATTTT. Translation: CASSSWDRGARDTQYF.

This clonotype was observed many times. V usage is TRBV7-9 and J usage is TRBJ1-3; D gene ambiguous. Germline V gives CDR1 SEHNR, CDR2 FQNEAQ (reference sequence). Trimming removed 8 bases from V and 0 bases from J, with 11 bases in between. The CDR3 extends over 14 amino acids. The CDR3 nucleotides read TGTGCCAGCGCAGACCGGGGCTCTGGAAACACCATATATTTT. This translates into CASADRGSGNTIYF.

This clonotype was picked up a small number of times. This chain uses TRBV5-1 with TRBJ2-3; the match to TRBD1 covers 9 bases. There are 15 residues in the CDR3. Germline trimming cut 7 bases from V and 4 bases from J; bases unmatched to any gene: 10. Germline CDR1 is SGHRS and CDR2 is YFSETQ. The CDR3 region is CASSPGQGPSDTQYF. As DNA, the CDR3 is TGCGCCAGCTCGCCGGGACAGGGCCCTTCAGATACGCAGTATTTT.

CDR3 region: CASSLLAEQYF. CDR3 in DNA: TGTGCCAGCAGTTTATTGGCCGAGCAGTACTTC. The V gene is TRBV28, the J gene TRBJ2-7; D is unresolved. This CDR3 is 11 amino acids long. Trimming stripped 1 base from V and 6 bases from J, with 4 bases between. CDR1 MDHEN and CDR2 SYDVKM come from the germline V gene.

This clonotype was found a few times. The CDR3 DNA reads TGCAGCGTGATAACGGTAGGCGAAAAACTGTTTTTT. Translation gives CSVITVGEKLFF. The chain has TRBV29-1 and TRBJ1-4; no reliable D call. In germline, CDR1 is SQVTM, CDR2 ANQGSEA. CDR3 length: 12 residues. The germline V and J ends were trimmed by 6 bases and 8 bases, with 13 bases remaining between them.

The CDR3, as DNA: TGTGCCAGCGCGGGCTTGAACACTGAAGCTTTCTTT. Protein sequence: CASAGLNTEAFF. This rearrangement joins TRBV6-1 to TRBJ1-1; D unclear. The germline V gene has CDR1 MNHNS and CDR2 SASEGT. The V and J ends lost 8 bases and 0 bases respectively, with 7 bases between them. This CDR3 spans 12 amino acids.

This clonotype appeared many times. Compared with germline, one end of the junction differs, possibly owing to a read error. This sequence joins TRBV27 and TRBJ1-2; D ambiguous. There are 15 residues in the CDR3. Per germline, CDR1 MNHEY and CDR2 SMNVEV (reference sequence). The CDR3 reads CASGFRPGITRGYTF. In DNA form, the CDR3 reads TGTGCCAGCGGTTTTCGACCGGGGATTACGCGTGGCTACACCTTC.

The chain carries TRBV6-5 and TRBJ2-7; maybe TRBD2 (5 bases). This CDR3 is 16 amino acids long. Germline assignment: CDR1 MNHEY and CDR2 SVGAGI. V was trimmed by 0 bases and J by 0 bases, leaving 12 bases between them. CDR3 region: CASSYSAGGPSYEQYF. The DNA of the CDR3 is TGTGCCAGCAGTTACTCGGCGGGCGGGCCCTCCTACGAGCAGTACTTC.

This clonotype was observed a handful of times. This sequence joins TRBV9 and TRBJ2-5; D may be TRBD1 (5 bases). The germline V and J ends were trimmed by 3 bases and 1 base, with 13 bases remaining between them. The germline CDR1 and CDR2 sequences are SGDLS and YYNGEE. This CDR3 has 15 amino acids. The CDR3 loop reads CASSGTQGLQETQYF. CDR3 in DNA: TGTGCCAGCAGCGGGACGCAGGGTCTCCAAGAGACCCAGTACTTC.

This clonotype was found many times. This chain uses TRBV12-3 or TRBV12-4 with TRBJ1-4, with TRBD1 identical over 7 bases. Trimming at V came to 5 bases and at J to 3 bases, leaving 18 bases not matched to a gene. The CDR3 consists of 19 residues. The CDR3 reads CASSLQSPVGTVPNEKLFF. The CDR3 DNA sequence: TGTGCCAGCAGTCTCCAATCCCCCGTTGGGACAGTTCCTAATGAAAAACTGTTTTTT.

As regards this clonotype: One end of the junction fails to match germline, which may point to a read error. The chain links TRBV30 to TRBJ2-3; no reliable D call. The V gene's germline CDR1 is GTSNPN and CDR2 SVGIG (reference sequence). This CDR3 region has 14 residues. The CDR3 protein is CAWSLDTSTDMQYF. The CDR3 bases are TGTGCCTGGAGCCTCGACACCTCCACAGATATGCAGTATTTT.

Ten or more counts support this clonotype. The chain recombines TRBV9 with TRBJ1-1, with D tentatively TRBD1 (5 bases). Germline V CDR1 and CDR2: SGDLS, YYNGEE. The CDR3 has 18 residues. V dropped 0 bases and J dropped 2 bases, with 20 bases sitting between them. CDR3 nucleotides: TGTGCCAGCAGCGTAGACTTCGAGGAACAGACAGCCAACACTGAAGCTTTCTTT. This translates into CASSVDFEEQTANTEAFF. Based on the CDR3 plus reference TRBV9 and TRBJ1-1, the full variable domain is DSGVTQTPKHLITATGQRVTLRCSPRSGDLSVYWYQQSLDQGLQFLIQYYNGEERAKGNILERFSAQQFPDLHSELNLSSLELGDSALYFCASSVDFEEQTANTEAFFGQGTRLTVV.

This clonotype was found many times. The chain carries TRBV6-2 or TRBV6-3 and TRBJ2-3, with a weak D call TRBD2 (6 bases). The CDR3 extends over 15 amino acids. With 3 bases removed from V and 4 bases from J, the gap between germline ends came to 14 bases. Germline-derived CDR1 and CDR2 are MNHEY and SVGEGT. The CDR3 loop reads CASSYLRLVPDTQYF. The CDR3 nucleotides are TGTGCCAGCAGTTATCTCCGACTAGTCCCAGATACGCAGTATTTT.

This clonotype has ten or more counts. The rearrangement joins TRBV27 to TRBJ2-7; 11 positions agree with TRBD2. The CDR3 length is 17 residues. V shed 5 bases, J shed 4 bases, and the junction held 13 bases outside the gene matches. From germline, CDR1 is MNHEY and CDR2 SMNVEV (reference sequence). CDR3 in DNA: TGTGCCAGCAGTCACGGGGGGGGACTAGCGGAAGGGTACGAGCAGTACTTC. Protein: CASSHGGGLAEGYEQYF.

This clonotype was counted between two and nine times. V usage is TRBV19 and J usage is TRBJ2-1; no definite D call. The germline gives CDR1 LNHDA, CDR2 SQIVND (reference sequence). The germline V and J ends were trimmed by 3 bases and 5 bases, with 14 bases remaining between them. The CDR3 loop spans 15 amino acids. CDR3 residues: CASSIMGSENNEQFF. The DNA for the CDR3 is TGTGCCAGTAGTATCATGGGGTCAGAGAACAATGAGCAGTTCTTC.

V gene TRBV19 combines with J gene TRBJ2-1; 9 bases agree with TRBD2. CDR1 is LNHDA and CDR2 is SQIVND in the germline V gene (reference sequence). V lost 6 bases and J lost 4; bases outside the gene matches: 4. The CDR3 loop spans 14 amino acids. The CDR3 DNA reads TGTGCCAGTAGGCTGACTAGCGGATACAATGAGCAGTTCTTC. Its translation: CASRLTSGYNEQFF.

The CDR3 here is CASSWIDRGQPSYNEQFF. CDR3 bases: TGCGCCAGCAGCTGGATCGACAGGGGGCAACCCTCCTACAATGAGCAGTTCTTC. V and J are TRBV5-1 and TRBJ2-1, with 10 bases fitting TRBD1. Trimming at V came to 3 bases and at J to 0 bases, leaving 9 bases not matched to a gene. Germline V gene data show CDR1 as SGHRS and CDR2 as YFSETQ. CDR3 length equals 18 residues.